This passage covers 25 T cell receptor beta chains from one sample sequenced in a study of cytomegalovirus exposure and HLA in healthy donors. Vbeta (60) and Jbeta (13) primers were used in the PCR. Measured with immunoSEQ multiplex PCR; TCRdb has only the in-frame clones, and not every one. This repertoire shows 150,000 to 200,000 clones, about 13% found once; its top ten account for about 7.8%. The sequencing sample was made of PBMCs. These receptors originate from a man aged 50 to 59 in good health and CMV-seropositive.

This chain connects TRBV6-4 to TRBJ2-7, with TRBD1 identical over 11 bases. CDR1 is MRHNA and CDR2 is SNTAGT in the germline V gene. This CDR3 is 15 amino acids long. V gave up 5 bases and J gave up 0 bases; unmatched junction bases: 3. The CDR3, as DNA: TGTGCCAGCAGTAGGGGACAGGGGGGCTCCTACGAGCAGTACGTC. Translating gives CASSRGQGGSYEQYV.

The CDR3 loop is CAWKRVGVTYEQYF. The CDR3 DNA sequence: TGTGCCTGGAAGCGGGTGGGGGTGACCTACGAGCAGTACTTC. The V gene is TRBV30, the J gene TRBJ2-7; tentative D call: TRBD2 (6 bases). Germline V gene lookup returns CDR1 GTSNPN and CDR2 SVGIG (reference sequence). The CDR3 has 14 amino acids. V lost 4 bases to trimming and J lost 2 bases, with 15 bases between them.

CDR3 in amino acids: CASSQVRGETQYF. The CDR3 DNA follows: TGTGCCAGCAGCCAAGTCAGGGGGGAGACCCAGTACTTC. The genes are TRBV13 and TRBJ2-5, with 7 bases identical to TRBD1. The CDR3 consists of 13 residues. The germline V gene has CDR1 PRHDT and CDR2 FYEKMQ (reference sequence). The ends lost 5 bases at V and 5 bases at J; junction bases unmatched: 5.

A few counts support this clone. The V gene is TRBV5-1, the J gene TRBJ2-7; 11 bases are a match to TRBD2. V was pared by 0 bases and J by 2 bases, with 4 bases of the junction left unmatched. Germline CDR1 reads SGHRS; CDR2 reads YFSETQ. The length of the CDR3 is 16 residues. DNA for the CDR3: TGCGCCAGCAGCTTGGAGGTACTAGCGGGAGCCTACGAGCAGTACTTC. It encodes CASSLEVLAGAYEQYF.

This clone came up a few times. The rearrangement joins TRBV4-3 to TRBJ1-2; D possibly corresponds to TRBD1 (5 bases). The CDR3 has 17 residues. Trimming took 4 bases from V and 3 from J, leaving 21 bases between them. Germline CDR1 and CDR2: LGHNA and YSLEER. The CDR3 coding sequence is TGCGCCAGCAGCCTAGATCGACAGAACCGATACTACTATGGCTACACCTTC. Amino acids: CASSLDRQNRYYYGYTF.

The chain recombines TRBV7-2 with TRBJ1-2; 8 bases are a match to TRBD1. The CDR3 has 14 residues. CDR1 and CDR2 (germline): SGHTA, FQGNSA. V lost 5 bases, J lost 1 base, and 3 bases stayed unmatched. CDR3 sequence reads: CASSPGQVNYGYTF. CDR3 bases: TGTGCCAGCAGCCCGGGACAGGTTAACTATGGCTACACCTTC.

This chain joins TRBV10-1 and TRBJ2-3; TRBD1 aligns across 9 bases. The length of the CDR3 is 15 residues. CDR1 and CDR2 from the germline V gene are WNHNN and SYGVQD (reference sequence). Trimming took 6 bases from V and 4 from J; bases not matched to a gene: 8. CDR3 in DNA: TGCGCCAGCAGCCCTTCCGGGACAGGGTCAGATACGCAGTATTTT. It translates to CASSPSGTGSDTQYF.

This clone was observed a handful of times. This chain uses TRBV19 with TRBJ2-3, with D possibly TRBD2 on 6 matching bases. Germline assignment: CDR1 LNHDA and CDR2 SQIVND (reference sequence). V lost 4 bases and J 0 bases, leaving 14 bases between the germline ends. The CDR3 extends over 16 amino acids. Written as DNA, the CDR3 is TGTGCCAGTAGTACTAGACTAGGGTTAAGCACAGATACGCAGTATTTT. Protein product: CASSTRLGLSTDTQYF.

The chain recombines TRBV30 with TRBJ1-4; a possible D gene is TRBD1 (5 bases). Looked up from germline, CDR1 is GTSNPN and CDR2 is SVGIG (reference sequence). V was cut by 5 bases and J by 4 bases, with 11 bases left in between. This CDR3 has 13 amino acids. The CDR3 sequence: CAWGEQDNEKLFF. DNA of the CDR3: TGTGCCTGGGGGGAACAGGATAATGAAAAACTGTTTTTT. The full variable domain, with the rest looked up from reference TRBV30 and TRBJ1-4, is SQTIHQWPATLVQPVGSPLSLECTVEGTSNPNLYWYRQAAGRGLQLLFYSVGIGQISSEVPQNLSASRPQDRQFILSSKKLLLSDSGFYLCAWGEQDNEKLFFGSGTQLSVL.

In regard to this clone: An end of the junction differs from the germline gene, which may be a read error. V usage is TRBV7-7 and J usage is TRBJ2-7; D perhaps matches TRBD2 (7 bases). Germline CDR1 reads SSHAT; CDR2 reads FNYEAQ (reference sequence). The CDR3 is made up of 13 amino acids. CDR3 loop: CASSLEGGGEQYF. CDR3 DNA: TGTGCTAGCAGCTTAGAGGGAGGGGGCGAGCAGTACTTC.

This clone was picked up a small number of times. V and J are TRBV28 and TRBJ1-1; 9 nucleotides agree with TRBD1. The V segment lost 6 bases and the J segment 5 bases; nucleotides outside the gene matches: 7. The CDR3 is 14 amino acids. CDR1 is MDHEN and CDR2 is SYDVKM in the germline V gene. CDR3 residues: CASSLQGALTEAFF. For the CDR3, the DNA is TGTGCCAGCAGCCTACAGGGGGCGCTTACTGAAGCTTTCTTT.

This chain connects TRBV5-8 to TRBJ2-6; D remains unclear. V lost 0 bases and J 0 bases, leaving 10 bases between the germline ends. The CDR3 spans 17 residues. Per the germline V gene, CDR1 is SGHTS and CDR2 is YDEGEE. CDR3 bases: TGTGCCAGCAGCTTGGAACAGCTACGCTCTGGGGCCAACGTCCTGACTTTC. Encoded protein: CASSLEQLRSGANVLTF.

This clone has more than one count but fewer than ten. The V gene is TRBV14, the J gene TRBJ1-2, with D possibly being TRBD1 (5 bases). CDR1 and CDR2 from the germline V gene are SGHDN and FVKESK. The CDR3 loop spans 18 amino acids. V lost 1 base to trimming and J lost 6 bases, with 24 bases between them. The CDR3 DNA reads as TGTGCCAGCAGCCAAGCTCCCGGTTTTGGCAGGGCTATCCATGGCTACACCTTC. This translates into CASSQAPGFGRAIHGYTF.

This clone occurred a few times. V and J are TRBV6-1 and TRBJ2-5; D is unresolved. V dropped 6 bases and J dropped 0 bases, with 8 bases sitting between them. In germline, CDR1 is MNHNS, CDR2 SASEGT. CDR3 length: 13 amino acids. CDR3 region: CASSDWNQETQYF. The CDR3 DNA follows: TGTGCCAGCAGCGACTGGAACCAAGAGACCCAGTACTTC.

This chain uses TRBV2 with TRBJ1-2; possibly TRBD1 for D (6 bases). Per germline, CDR1 SNHLY and CDR2 FYNNEI. The CDR3 consists of 16 residues. Trimming shortened V by 1 base and J by 2 bases, and 14 bases separated the two germline ends. CDR3: CASSEGGQRGNYGYTF. CDR3 nucleotide sequence: TGTGCCAGCAGTGAAGGGGGGCAGCGGGGGAACTATGGCTACACCTTC.

In its sample, this clone was seen a few times. The rearrangement links TRBV9 to TRBJ2-5; 8 positions agree with TRBD1. Germline V CDR1 and CDR2: SGDLS, YYNGEE. V was clipped by 4 bases and J by 10 bases; unmatched bases: 12. The CDR3 is 14 amino acids. CDR3 DNA sequence: TGTGCCAGCAGCCTCGACAGGGGCCCCCAGGGCCAGTACTTC. Its protein is CASSLDRGPQGQYF.

The sample holds a few counts of this clone. V gene TRBV7-7 combines with J gene TRBJ1-3, with unresolved D. The length of the CDR3 is 13 residues. From germline, CDR1 is SSHAT and CDR2 FNYEAQ (reference sequence). Between the trimmed V and J ends, which lost 0 bases and 4 bases, there was a span of 4 bases. The CDR3 nucleotides are TGTGCCAGCAGCTTAGCGGAGGGAAACACCATATATTTT. This codes for CASSLAEGNTIYF.

The chain uses TRBV7-9 and TRBJ1-2; 8 bases are a match to TRBD1. V shed 3 bases and J 4 bases; nucleotides not matched to a gene: 4. This CDR3 is built from 14 residues. Germline values: CDR1 SEHNR, CDR2 FQNEAQ (reference sequence). CDR3 coding DNA: TGTGCCAGCAGCTTTAGAGACAGGGGCTATGGCTACACCTTC. As protein: CASSFRDRGYGYTF.

For the CDR3, the DNA is TGTGCCAGCAGAGTAGCGGGGCCCGGGGAGCTGTTTTTT. As protein: CASRVAGPGELFF. The chain carries TRBV27 and TRBJ2-2; TRBD2 aligns across 8 bases. V was pared by 6 bases and J by 6 bases, with 3 bases of the junction left unmatched. The germline V gene has CDR1 MNHEY and CDR2 SMNVEV (reference sequence). CDR3 length equals 13 residues.

This chain connects TRBV7-8 to TRBJ1-3; D uncertain. The CDR3 is made up of 17 amino acids. The V gene's germline CDR1 is SGHVS and CDR2 FQNEAQ. V was clipped by 2 bases and J by 0 bases, with 14 bases between them. CDR3: CASSLRSINLSGNTIYF. For the CDR3, the DNA is TGTGCCAGCAGCTTACGGTCAATTAACCTCTCTGGAAACACCATATATTTT. Drawing the rest from reference TRBV7-8 and TRBJ1-3, the complete variable domain is GAGVSQSPRYKVAKRGQDVALRCDPISGHVSLFWYQQALGQGPEFLTYFQNEAQLDKSGLPSDRFFAERPEGSVSTLKIQRTQQEDSAVYLCASSLRSINLSGNTIYFGEGSWLTVV.

The J gene is TRBJ2-7, the V gene TRBV6-6; 9 positions agree with TRBD1. The CDR3 covers 16 residues. Trimming removed 2 bases from V and 3 bases from J; junction bases left unmatched: 8. Germline values: CDR1 MNHNY, CDR2 SVGAGI (reference sequence). The CDR3 here is CASSYPITGGNYEQYV. In DNA form, the CDR3 reads TGTGCCAGCAGTTACCCCATTACAGGGGGCAACTACGAGCAGTACGTC.

This clone has a handful of counts. The chain combines TRBV7-2 with TRBJ2-5, with D possibly TRBD2 on 6 matching bases. V lost 3 bases, J lost 1 base, and 15 bases lay in between. The CDR3 spans 16 residues. Germline-derived CDR1 and CDR2 are SGHTA and FQGNSA. The CDR3 DNA follows: TGTGCCAGCAGCTTTCGGGGGTCCCCAGGCCAAGAGACCCAGTACTTC. This encodes CASSFRGSPGQETQYF.

This clone was observed a handful of times. The chain joins TRBV5-6 to TRBJ2-7, with D perhaps matching TRBD1 (6 bases). The CDR3 runs 13 residues. The germline CDR1 and CDR2 sequences are SGHDT and YYEEEE. Trimming stripped 2 bases from V and 3 bases from J, with 9 bases between. In DNA form, the CDR3 reads TGTGCCAGCAGCTTTACAGGGAACTACGAGCAGTACGTC. Translating gives CASSFTGNYEQYV.

This CDR3 reads CASSFDRGTYNEQFF. The CDR3 DNA reads as TGTGCCAGCAGCTTTGACAGGGGGACCTACAATGAGCAGTTCTTC. This chain links TRBV5-4 with TRBJ2-1; 9 nucleotides match TRBD1. CDR3 size: 15 residues. Germline CDR1 SGHNT, CDR2 YYREEE (reference sequence). With 2 bases clipped from V and 2 bases from J, the junction kept 2 bases outside the gene matches.

A few counts support this clone. The chain is built from TRBV4-1 and TRBJ1-5; maybe TRBD1 (6 bases). Trimming took 4 bases from V and 0 from J, leaving 13 bases between them. This CDR3 region has 16 residues. Germline V gives CDR1 MGHRA, CDR2 YSYEKL. The CDR3 loop is CASSLEQGASNQPQHF. The CDR3 DNA sequence: TGCGCCAGCAGCCTCGAACAGGGAGCTAGCAATCAGCCCCAGCATTTT.